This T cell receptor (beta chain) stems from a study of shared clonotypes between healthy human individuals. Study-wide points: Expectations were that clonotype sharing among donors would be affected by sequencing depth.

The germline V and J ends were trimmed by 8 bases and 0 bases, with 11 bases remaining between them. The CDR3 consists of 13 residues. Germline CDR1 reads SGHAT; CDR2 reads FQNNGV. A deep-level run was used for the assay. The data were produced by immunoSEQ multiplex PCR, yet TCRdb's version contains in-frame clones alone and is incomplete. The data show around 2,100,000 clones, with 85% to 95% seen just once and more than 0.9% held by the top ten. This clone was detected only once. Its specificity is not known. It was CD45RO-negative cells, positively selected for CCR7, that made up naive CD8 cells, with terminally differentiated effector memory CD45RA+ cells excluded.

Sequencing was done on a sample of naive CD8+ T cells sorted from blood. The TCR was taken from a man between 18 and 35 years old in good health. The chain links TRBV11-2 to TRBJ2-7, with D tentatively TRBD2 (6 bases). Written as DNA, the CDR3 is TGTGCCAGCGGACGGACTACCTCCTACGAGCAGTACTTC. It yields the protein CASGRTTSYEQYF.